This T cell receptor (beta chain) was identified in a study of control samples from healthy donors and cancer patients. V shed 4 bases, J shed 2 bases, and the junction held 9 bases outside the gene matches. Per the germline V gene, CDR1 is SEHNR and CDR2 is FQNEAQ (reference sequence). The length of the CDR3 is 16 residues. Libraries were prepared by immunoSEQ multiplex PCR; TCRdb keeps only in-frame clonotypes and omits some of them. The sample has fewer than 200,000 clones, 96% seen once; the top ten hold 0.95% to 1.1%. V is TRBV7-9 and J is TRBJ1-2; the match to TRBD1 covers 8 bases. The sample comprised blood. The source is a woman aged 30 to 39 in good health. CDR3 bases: TGTGCCAGCAGCTCCCCCGGACAGGGAGTAAACTATGGCTACACCTTC. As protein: CASSSPGQGVNYGYTF.